Sequencing of this TCR beta chain was carried out in a study of CD8 T cells in Susac syndrome. After extraction with the RNeasy kit, 0.5 to 1 ug of the RNA was reverse transcribed using random hexamers. TCRdb re-analysed the immunoSEQ multiplex PCR reads in MiXCR, keeping a single row per CDR3 protein. This sample has about 300,000 distinct CDR3 sequences, with approximately 90% found just once. The V gene's germline CDR1 is MNHEY and CDR2 SVGEGT. The CDR3 spans 16 residues. Trimming took off 5 bases at V and 2 bases at J, with 15 bases between the two ends. The sequenced target, TCR beta, came from blood CD8+ and CD4+ T cells. The study used treatment-naive patients who had stable or active relapsing-remitting disease as multiple sclerosis controls. TEMRA cells were enriched by FACS, while CD8+ and CD4+ T cells were obtained through a negative isolation that was performed magnetically.

Material: CD4+ T cells from PBMCs. The receptor was derived from a human donor with multiple sclerosis. V is TRBV6-2 or TRBV6-3 and J is TRBJ2-2; perhaps TRBD2 as D (6 bases). CDR3 DNA sequence: TGTGCCAGCAGTCCCAATGGACTACCTAACACCGGGGAGCTGTTTTTT. As protein: CASSPNGLPNTGELFF.